These T cell receptor beta chains were read from a single sample in a study of Ad26.COV2.S vaccination and SARS-CoV-2 variants. Using immunoSEQ multiplex PCR, the repertoire was profiled, and TCRdb retains in-frame clones only, with some absent. Of some 450,000 clones listed, around 91% were seen once; the top ten hold roughly 4.3%. Source: peripheral blood, taken in a trial of Ad26.COV2.S vaccine versus placebo. The receptors were gathered from a person aged 18-65 years who received the Ad26.COV2.S COVID-19 vaccine or a placebo. CDR3s include the opening cysteine and the closing phenylalanine or tryptophan. A D gene is named only where the DNA matches it firmly. Clone size, where shown, is once, few, many, or a class for clones that have expanded.

few,TRBD1,TRBV24-1,TRBJ2-5,TGTGCCACCAGTGTCGGGACAGGGAGATTTGGAGAGACCCAGTACTTC,CATSVGTGRFGETQYF
-,TRBD1,TRBV11-3,TRBJ2-1,TGTGCCAGCAGCCACGGGACAGTCAATACCAATGAGCAGTTCTTC,CASSHGTVNTNEQFF
few,TRBD1,TRBV18,TRBJ1-2,TGTGCCAGCTCACAGACAGGGGATGGCTATGGCTACACCTTC,CASSQTGDGYGYTF
-,-,TRBV30,TRBJ2-5,TGTGCCTGGACAGGGCGGGAGACCCAGTACTTC,CAWTGRETQYF
-,-,TRBV4-2,TRBJ1-5,TGTGCCAGCAGCCAAGAGGGTAGGGACGATCAGCCCCAGCATTTT,CASSQEGRDDQPQHF
-,-,TRBV30,TRBJ1-2,TGTGCCTGGAGTGTAAAAGGGGTCTATGGCTACACCTTC,CAWSVKGVYGYTF
-,TRBD1,TRBV5-8,TRBJ2-7,TGTGCCAGCACTCTCTCCGGGACAGGGGTCTACGAGCAGTACTTC,CASTLSGTGVYEQYF
-,-,TRBV28,TRBJ1-2,TGTGCCAGCAGTTTAGGAAACAGGGAACTTAACTATGGCTACACCTTC,CASSLGNRELNYGYTF
few,TRBD1,TRBV5-1,TRBJ2-7,TGCGCCAGCAGCGGCCGGACAGGGAGAACGAGCTCCTACGAGCAGTACTTC,CASSGRTGRTSSYEQYF
once,-,TRBV5-3,TRBJ2-1,TGTGCCAGAAGCTTGTCCAAGTTTGGACAGAGCTATGAGCAGTTCTTC,CARSLSKFGQSYEQFF
-,-,TRBV27,TRBJ2-7,TGTGCCAGCAGACGGACGGAGAGCTCCTACGAGCAGTACTTC,CASRRTESSYEQYF
-,-,TRBV19,TRBJ2-7,TGTGCCAGTAGTATAGGACTACAGAACGAGCAGTACTTC,CASSIGLQNEQYF
-,TRBD2,TRBV6-5,TRBJ2-7,TGTGCCAGCAGTTACTCAGGCGGGAGGTTCAGCGAGCAGTACTTC,CASSYSGGRFSEQYF
-,-,TRBV20-1,TRBJ1-2,TGCAGTGCTAGAGTTCCCGGGACTTCTTTC,CSARVPGTSF
-,-,TRBV7-8,TRBJ2-2,TGTGCCAGCAGCTTATCTTACAATCACGCGAACACCGGGGAGCTGTTTTTT,CASSLSYNHANTGELFF
-,-,TRBV7-8,TRBJ1-2,TGTGCCAGCAGCTTACTGCTCTCCTCCACTGGCTACACCTTC,CASSLLLSSTGYTF
-,-,TRBV19,TRBJ1-1,TGTGCCAGTAGTATAGAATGGGGGGAAGCTTTCTTT,CASSIEWGEAFF
-,-,TRBV28,TRBJ1-2,TGTGCCAGCCTGGGTCAGAACTATGGCTACACCTTC,CASLGQNYGYTF
-,-,TRBV20-1,TRBJ2-7,TGCAGTGCTAGTATCGGAGGAGGCTACGAGCAGTACTTC,CSASIGGGYEQYF